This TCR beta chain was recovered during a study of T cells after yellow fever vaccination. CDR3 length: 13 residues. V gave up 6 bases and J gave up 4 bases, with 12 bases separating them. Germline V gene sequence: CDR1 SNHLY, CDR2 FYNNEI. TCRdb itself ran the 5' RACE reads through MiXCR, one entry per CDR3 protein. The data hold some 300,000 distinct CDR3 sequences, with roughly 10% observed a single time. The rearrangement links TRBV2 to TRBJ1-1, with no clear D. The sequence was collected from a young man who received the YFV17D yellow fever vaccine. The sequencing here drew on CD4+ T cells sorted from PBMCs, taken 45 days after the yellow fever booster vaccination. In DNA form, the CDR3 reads TGTGCCAGCAGCCGAGAGGGAGGCACTGAAGCTTTCTTT. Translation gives CASSREGGTEAFF.